This record covers a single TCR beta chain. The data were taken from a study of T cell changes during pregnancy in multiple sclerosis. The repertoire was sequenced with immunoSEQ multiplex PCR; TCRdb's copy has only in-frame clones and lacks some. The sample records under 120,000 clones, approximately 90% being singletons. The V gene lost 2 bases and the J gene lost 0 bases, with 7 bases spanning the gap. Germline V CDR1 and CDR2: MNHNY, SVGAGI (reference sequence). CDR3 length: 14 residues. Sample: peripheral blood, taken after pregnancy. This TCR came from a female donor with multiple sclerosis, enrolled in a pregnancy study. The V and J genes are TRBV6-6 and TRBJ1-1; D gene uncertain. CDR3 amino acids: CASSYGVLNTEAFF. The CDR3 DNA sequence: TGTGCCAGCAGTTACGGAGTCTTGAACACTGAAGCTTTCTTT.